Each of the 17 T cell receptor beta chains below was sequenced from the same sample in a study of CD4 T cell repertoires in COVID-19. This table comes from immunoSEQ multiplex PCR, and its TCRdb copy is limited to in-frame clones, with some not included. The table includes about 75,000 clones, 83% detected once. The sample here was CD4+ T cells from peripheral blood, taken after recovery from COVID-19. The receptors shown here come from a human donor who had COVID-19.

This clone came up once. The rearrangement uses TRBV28 and TRBJ2-7; tentative D call: TRBD1 (6 bases). CDR1 MDHEN and CDR2 SYDVKM come from the germline V gene. Trimming shortened V by 7 bases and J by 2 bases, and 15 bases separated the two germline ends. The CDR3 has 14 residues. CDR3 region: CASTIQGSAYEQYF. The DNA of the CDR3 is TGTGCCAGCACCATACAGGGATCAGCCTACGAGCAGTACTTC.

Written as DNA, the CDR3 is TGTGCCAGCAGCGTGTCAGAGGCCCATTACAATGAGCAGTTCTTC. Translating it yields CASSVSEAHYNEQFF. The rearrangement links TRBV7-3 to TRBJ2-1; D is uncertain. The CDR3 length is 15 residues. The ends were cut back, 5 bases at V and 4 bases at J, with 15 bases in the middle. Per germline, CDR1 SGHTA and CDR2 FQGTGA.

This clone was seen a few times. The chain couples TRBV6-6 to TRBJ1-5; TRBD1 is a possible D gene (6 bases). Germline V CDR1 and CDR2: MNHNY, SVGAGI (reference sequence). Trimming removed 5 bases from V and 3 bases from J, with 23 bases in between. The CDR3 contains 18 residues. The CDR3 nucleotides read TGTGCCAGCAGTCGTCGGGACACAACCATGGGGAACAATCAGCCCCAGCATTTT. Its protein product is CASSRRDTTMGNNQPQHF.

This rearrangement joins TRBV11-2 to TRBJ2-7; 11 nucleotides agree with TRBD1. The CDR3 totals 14 residues. The V and J ends lost 6 bases and 6 bases, in that order; junction bases with no gene match: 7. Per germline, CDR1 SGHAT and CDR2 FQNNGV. The CDR3 region has the DNA TGTGCCAGCAGAGACACCGGGACAGGGGGCGAGCAGTACTTC. It translates to CASRDTGTGGEQYF.

Details on this clone: The junction shows a germline mismatch at one end, possibly a read error. The chain employs TRBV30 and TRBJ1-4; no reliable D call. The CDR3 contains 11 residues. Germline CDR1 is GTSNPN and CDR2 is SVGIG (reference sequence). The CDR3 reads CAWSGGNVKLF. The DNA of the CDR3 is TGTGCCTGGAGTGGGGGTAACGTTAAGCTTTTT.

This clone appeared a few times. The rearrangement links TRBV27 to TRBJ2-7, with unresolved D. The ends were cut back, 0 bases at V and 6 bases at J, with 12 bases in the middle. CDR1 and CDR2 from the germline V gene are MNHEY and SMNVEV (reference sequence). CDR3 size: 14 residues. The CDR3 coding sequence is TGTGCCAGCAGTTTATCGTCGACCGCTGGCGAGCAGTACTTC. As protein: CASSLSSTAGEQYF.

This chain links TRBV6-1 with TRBJ2-1, with D perhaps TRBD2 (7 bases). V was trimmed by 1 base and J by 5 bases, leaving 12 bases between them. The CDR3 is 15 amino acids. Germline values: CDR1 MNHNS, CDR2 SASEGT. The CDR3 DNA reads TGTGCCAGCAGTGAAGGCAGGGGAGGGCACAATGAGCAGTTCTTC. Translated, it gives CASSEGRGGHNEQFF.

V is TRBV3-1 (or the pseudogene TRBV3-2) and J is TRBJ1-2, with unresolved D. This CDR3 is 11 amino acids long. V gave up 4 bases and J gave up 4 bases, with 4 bases separating them. From germline, CDR1 is LGHDT and CDR2 YNNKEL (reference sequence). The CDR3 sequence: CASSPGYGYTF. The CDR3 DNA is TGTGCCAGCAGCCCTGGCTATGGCTACACCTTC.

This chain joins TRBV10-2 and TRBJ1-5; 10 bases agree with TRBD1. Trimming removed 6 bases from V and 4 bases from J; junction bases left unmatched: 3. This CDR3 has 14 residues. In germline, CDR1 is WSHSY, CDR2 SAAADI. CDR3 in DNA: TGCGCCAGCAGAAGGACAGGGGGAAATCAGCCCCAGCATTTT. This translates into CASRRTGGNQPQHF.

J is TRBJ2-3 and V is TRBV28, with D possibly TRBD1 on 6 matching bases. V lost 5 bases to trimming and J lost 8 bases, with 8 bases between them. CDR1 and CDR2 (germline): MDHEN, SYDVKM. The CDR3 contains 11 residues. Here the CDR3 reads CASSNRVTQYF. The DNA of the CDR3 is TGTGCCAGCAGTAACAGGGTTACGCAGTATTTT.

The chain joins TRBV5-1 to TRBJ2-4; the match to TRBD1 covers 9 bases. V dropped 0 bases and J dropped 8; count of bases not matched to a gene: 6. The CDR3 is 15 residues long. In germline, CDR1 is SGHRS, CDR2 YFSETQ. CDR3 region: CASSLAEDRGYIQYF. For the CDR3, the DNA is TGCGCCAGCAGCTTGGCCGAGGACAGGGGTTACATTCAGTACTTC.

This clone was observed once. The rearrangement uses TRBV11-2 and TRBJ1-1; 7 nucleotides agree with TRBD1. Per the germline V gene, CDR1 is SGHAT and CDR2 is FQNNGV. V was pared by 7 bases and J by 4 bases, with 12 bases of the junction left unmatched. CDR3 length: 15 amino acids. The CDR3 reads CASKTVKGAGTEAFF. The CDR3 nucleotides are TGTGCCAGCAAAACGGTTAAGGGGGCAGGCACTGAAGCTTTCTTT.

The chain carries TRBV12-1 and TRBJ1-1; no check of the table's D call, TRBD1, against the DNA was made. TRBV12-1 is assigned pseudogene status. The CDR3 spans 16 residues. CDR3 nucleotide sequence: TGTGCCAGCAGCCTCACAGGGGGCGCGTGGGTGACTGAAGCTTTCTTT. Protein: CASSLTGGAWVTEAFF.

For the CDR3, the DNA is TGTGCCAGCAGCCGGACGTTTAGCTCCTACAATGAGCAGTTCTTC. It codes for CASSRTFSSYNEQFF. The chain is built from TRBV6-5 and TRBJ2-1, with D unresolved. This CDR3 has 15 residues. Germline V CDR1 and CDR2: MNHEY, SVGAGI. Trimming stripped 6 bases from V and 0 bases from J, with 12 bases between.

This clone has just a few counts. This chain joins TRBV6-1 and TRBJ2-3, with TRBD2 matching 10 bases. The J segment lost 4 bases and the V segment lost 2 bases, leaving 9 bases of the junction unmatched. The CDR3 extends over 17 amino acids. The germline gives CDR1 MNHNS, CDR2 SASEGT. The CDR3 coding sequence is TGTGCCAGCAGTGAACGACTAAGCGGGGGGGCCCCAGATACGCAGTATTTT. Protein sequence: CASSERLSGGAPDTQYF.

The chain has TRBV27 and TRBJ1-1; 8 positions agree with TRBD1. The germline V gene encodes CDR1 MNHEY and CDR2 SMNVEV (reference sequence). The CDR3 is 16 amino acids. J lost 1 base, V lost 6 bases, and 10 bases had no gene match. The CDR3 coding sequence is TGTGCCAGCAGCACTCTCAGGGGGCGAGGGAACACTGAAGCTTTCTTT. It codes for CASSTLRGRGNTEAFF.

The chain carries TRBV28 and TRBJ2-2, with D possibly being TRBD1 or TRBD2 (5 bases each). Germline-derived CDR1 and CDR2 are MDHEN and SYDVKM. V lost 6 bases and J lost 4, with 18 bases in between. The CDR3 contains 16 residues. The CDR3 bases are TGTGCCAGCAGCACCTCCGGGACCCTACCCACCGGGGAGCTGTTTTTT. It yields the protein CASSTSGTLPTGELFF.